Below, one TCR beta chain is given with its context. This CDR3 region has 16 residues. CDR1 and CDR2 from the germline V gene are SGHRS and YFSETQ. Trimming stripped 1 base from V and 0 bases from J, with 14 bases between. Time point meaning: newly diagnosed GD, antithyroid drugs for less than 3 months. Generation of the TCR library employed RNA extracted from PBMCs. The source of the sample is a study of regulatory T cells in long-lasting Graves disease. Relying on iRepertoire HTBI primers and Arm-PCR of CDR3 regions, the team built TCR beta libraries. TCRdb recomputed calls from the multiplex PCR reads with MiXCR, one row per CDR3 protein. The table has around 240,000 distinct CDR3 sequences, roughly 18% seen once; the top ten hold around 13%. The same sample was also studied in work on T cells in Graves' hyperthyroidism and ophthalmopathy.

This specimen was peripheral blood mononuclear cells (PBMCs), taken at new diagnosis, from a patient treated with antithyroid drugs. The sequence was obtained from a woman in her 30s with Graves disease. The V and J genes are TRBV5-1 and TRBJ2-7; tentatively, D is TRBD1 (6 bases). CDR3 DNA sequence: TGCGCCAGCAGCTTGTTTTCGGACAGATCCTCCTACGAGCAGTACTTC. Translation gives CASSLFSDRSSYEQYF.